This T cell receptor beta chain was found in a study of blood T cell repertoires in COVID-19. The CDR3 has 16 residues. V shed 4 bases, J shed 5 bases, and the junction held 7 bases outside the gene matches. Germline loops: CDR1 MNHEY, CDR2 SMNVEV (reference sequence). Assay used: immunoSEQ multiplex PCR; TCRdb lists only in-frame clones, some missing. The table includes over 250,000 clones, about 91% detected once. The sequence derives from a young adult with COVID-19, enrolled during active disease. The sequencing sample was made of peripheral blood. This chain links TRBV27 with TRBJ2-2; 10 bases line up with TRBD1. CDR3 coding DNA: TGTGCCAGCAGTTCGGGACAGGGGTTGGGGACCGGGGAGCTGTTTTTT. Translation gives CASSSGQGLGTGELFF.